The 24 T cell receptor beta chains below come from one sample, sequenced in a study of OX40 agonist ivuxolimab in advanced cancers. Produced via immunoSEQ multiplex PCR; TCRdb's table is partial and in-frame only. Found here are about 65,000 clones, about nine tenths of them singletons; the top ten hold roughly 1.9%. Here the sequenced sample was CD4+ or CD8+ T cells sorted from blood, taken in a trial of the OX40 agonist ivuxolimab. The receptor set was obtained from an adult with an advanced solid tumor such as melanoma, head and neck, liver or kidney cancer.

The chain has TRBV29-1 and TRBJ2-1; D is perhaps TRBD1 (5 bases). Germline CDR1 and CDR2: SQVTM and ANQGSEA. The CDR3 totals 12 residues. Trimming stripped 5 bases from V and 10 bases from J, with 15 bases between. In DNA, the CDR3 is TGCAGCGTTAGGTCAGGGCCGGTAGAGCAGTTCTTC. This codes for CSVRSGPVEQFF.

Comment on this clone: Other DNA sequences from this sample encode an identical CDR3 as well. The rearrangement links TRBV15 to TRBJ1-6; 7 nucleotides match TRBD1. CDR1 is LNHNV and CDR2 is YYDKDF in the germline V gene (reference sequence). CDR3 length equals 14 residues. Unmatched junction bases numbered 3, after V lost 1 base and J lost 9 bases. Written as DNA, the CDR3 is TGTGCCACCAGCAGAGGACAGGGTGGTTCACCCCTCCACTTT. Its protein product is CATSRGQGGSPLHF.

The chain uses TRBV4-3 and TRBJ2-3; the D gene is possibly TRBD2 (6 bases). Trimming took 0 bases from V and 4 from J, leaving 11 bases between them. The V gene's germline CDR1 is LGHNA and CDR2 YSLEER. The CDR3 runs 15 residues. In DNA, the CDR3 is TGCGCCAGCAGCCAAGATAGGTTAGCGGCAGATACGCAGTATTTT. Its translation: CASSQDRLAADTQYF.

The sample holds one count of this clone. V is TRBV28 and J is TRBJ1-5, with D hard to call. V gave up 4 bases and J gave up 7 bases, with 17 bases separating them. Germline V gene lookup returns CDR1 MDHEN and CDR2 SYDVKM. The CDR3 is made up of 15 amino acids. DNA of the CDR3: TGTGCCAGCAGTTCCCCGTCCGTCGGAATCCAGCCCCAGCATTTT. Translation gives CASSSPSVGIQPQHF.

The CDR3 is CAIGSGGQGTYEQYF. In DNA, the CDR3 is TGTGCCATCGGGTCGGGGGGACAGGGGACCTACGAGCAGTACTTC. The gene calls are TRBV10-3 and TRBJ2-7; 10 bases line up with TRBD1. CDR1 and CDR2 from the germline V gene are ENHRY and SYGVKD. J was trimmed by 2 bases and V by 8 bases; bases with no gene match: 9. CDR3 length: 15 amino acids.

The V gene is TRBV6-5, the J gene TRBJ1-2; D uncertain. Looked up from germline, CDR1 is MNHEY and CDR2 is SVGAGI. V dropped 0 bases and J dropped 5 bases, with 7 bases sitting between them. The CDR3 has 13 amino acids. This chain's CDR3 is CASSYSVPYGYTF. The CDR3 DNA is TGTGCCAGCAGTTACTCAGTACCGTATGGCTACACCTTC.

The genes are TRBV2 and TRBJ2-1; 14 bases fit TRBD2. CDR1 is SNHLY and CDR2 is FYNNEI in the germline V gene. CDR3 length equals 15 residues. After removal of 6 bases from V and 4 bases from J, the junction contained 2 bases not matched to a gene. CDR3 amino acids: CASRGTSGGYNEQFF. In nucleotides, the CDR3 is TGTGCCAGCAGAGGGACTAGCGGGGGTTACAATGAGCAGTTCTTC.

The chain carries TRBV11-2 and TRBJ2-1; D ambiguous. The CDR3 runs 12 residues. Germline assignment: CDR1 SGHAT and CDR2 FQNNGV. The ends were cut back, 0 bases at V and 8 bases at J, with 5 bases in the middle. The CDR3 sequence is CASSLDVYEQFF. The CDR3 DNA reads TGTGCCAGCAGCTTAGATGTGTATGAGCAGTTCTTC.

The chain couples TRBV14 to TRBJ1-3; D gene uncertain. V dropped 4 bases and J dropped 4 bases, with 17 bases sitting between them. Per the germline V gene, CDR1 is SGHDN and CDR2 is FVKESK. The CDR3 loop spans 16 amino acids. For the CDR3, the DNA is TGTGCCAGCAGCCCAACCGGAGGCGCTCTGGGAAACACCATATATTTT. This gives the protein CASSPTGGALGNTIYF.

The chain links TRBV28 to TRBJ2-1, with no clear D. CDR3 size: 13 residues. V was cut by 4 bases and J by 4 bases, with 8 bases left in between. Germline CDR1 MDHEN, CDR2 SYDVKM. The chain's CDR3 is CASSSSPYNEQFF. As DNA, the CDR3 is TGTGCCAGCAGTTCCTCACCGTACAATGAGCAGTTCTTC.

J is TRBJ2-1 and V is TRBV7-2; no clear D. The CDR3 runs 13 residues. Per the germline V gene, CDR1 is SGHTA and CDR2 is FQGNSA. The V end lost 2 bases, the J end lost 3 bases, and 5 bases lay between the germline ends. CDR3 protein: CASSLQLYNEQFF. The DNA for the CDR3 is TGTGCCAGCAGCTTACAGCTCTACAATGAGCAGTTCTTC.

The chain couples TRBV28 to TRBJ1-1, with D possibly TRBD1 on 5 matching bases. This CDR3 region has 11 residues. V lost 6 bases and J 7 bases, leaving 9 bases between the germline ends. Germline CDR1 is MDHEN and CDR2 is SYDVKM. The CDR3 reads CASRGGVEAFF. The CDR3 nucleotides read TGTGCCAGCAGAGGAGGGGTTGAAGCTTTCTTT.

The gene calls are TRBV7-8 and TRBJ1-5, with D unresolved. Deletions cut 1 base from V and 7 bases from J, with 11 bases between. The germline V gene encodes CDR1 SGHVS and CDR2 FQNEAQ. CDR3 length: 14 residues. CDR3 region: CASSLGRSEQPQHF. CDR3 bases: TGTGCCAGCAGCTTAGGCAGGTCGGAACAGCCCCAGCATTTT.

The CDR3 region is CASSDRGSGANVLTF. For the CDR3, the DNA is TGTGCCAGCTCAGACAGGGGTAGTGGGGCCAACGTCCTGACTTTC. The chain couples TRBV18 to TRBJ2-6, with TRBD1 matching over 8 bases. The length of the CDR3 is 15 residues. J was trimmed by 3 bases and V by 5 bases; bases with no gene match: 3. Germline-derived CDR1 and CDR2 are KGHSH and LQKENI.

The chain recombines TRBV11-2 with TRBJ1-1; 7 bases match TRBD1. Unmatched junction bases numbered 6, after V lost 4 bases and J lost 1 base. The CDR3 length is 15 residues. Germline V CDR1 and CDR2: SGHAT, FQNNGV. Here the CDR3 reads CASSYSGTENTEAFF. The DNA for the CDR3 is TGTGCCAGCAGCTACAGTGGGACAGAGAACACTGAAGCTTTCTTT.

V gene TRBV19 combines with J gene TRBJ2-5; possible D gene TRBD1, 5 bases. V lost 5 bases and J 1 base, leaving 11 bases between the germline ends. Looked up from germline, CDR1 is LNHDA and CDR2 is SQIVND (reference sequence). The CDR3 contains 14 residues. CDR3 coding DNA: TGTGCCAGTAGTGCAGGGTTAGGCCAAGAGACCCAGTACTTC. Translation gives CASSAGLGQETQYF.

The chain carries TRBV4-1 and TRBJ2-3, with a weak D call TRBD2 (6 bases). Deletions cut 1 base from V and 3 bases from J, with 23 bases between. The germline CDR1 and CDR2 sequences are MGHRA and YSYEKL. The CDR3 totals 19 residues. CDR3 nucleotide sequence: TGCGCCAGCAGCCAAGCCAACCAACCCGGGAGTTGGGGAACAGATACGCAGTATTTT. Its translation: CASSQANQPGSWGTDTQYF.

The chain recombines TRBV28 with TRBJ1-2, with D maybe TRBD1 (6 bases). This CDR3 comprises 13 residues. The ends were cut back, 1 base at V and 8 bases at J, with 11 bases in the middle. The germline V gene encodes CDR1 MDHEN and CDR2 SYDVKM. The CDR3 sequence is CASSLYNRDGYTF. CDR3 in DNA: TGTGCCAGCAGTTTATATAACAGGGACGGCTACACCTTC.

The gene calls are TRBV29-1 and TRBJ2-7, with 8 bases fitting TRBD1. Per germline, CDR1 SQVTM and CDR2 ANQGSEA. J lost 3 bases, V lost 3 bases, and 4 bases had no gene match. The CDR3 is 13 amino acids. The CDR3 spells CSVDVGQGYEQYF. The CDR3, as DNA: TGCAGCGTTGATGTAGGACAGGGCTACGAGCAGTACTTC.

The V and J genes are TRBV5-6 and TRBJ1-3; no firm D call. This CDR3 region has 12 residues. Trimming stripped 3 bases from V and 3 bases from J, with 4 bases between. From germline, CDR1 is SGHDT and CDR2 YYEEEE. CDR3 sequence reads: CASSSIGNTIYF. The CDR3 DNA sequence: TGTGCCAGCAGCTCCATTGGAAACACCATATATTTT.

The CDR3 DNA sequence: TGTGCCTGGAGTGTCAATAGCGGGGGGGCTGATACGCAGTATTTT. As protein: CAWSVNSGGADTQYF. The chain has TRBV30 and TRBJ2-3; 11 nucleotides agree with TRBD2. Germline V gives CDR1 GTSNPN, CDR2 SVGIG (reference sequence). Trimming took 0 bases from V and 6 from J; bases not matched to a gene: 5. There are 15 residues in the CDR3.

The chain joins TRBV6-5 to TRBJ2-6, with D unclear. CDR1 and CDR2 (germline): MNHEY, SVGAGI. The CDR3 has 15 amino acids. V gave up 2 bases and J gave up 0 bases, with 5 bases separating them. CDR3 in amino acids: CASSYDGSGANVLTF. The CDR3 bases are TGTGCCAGCAGTTACGATGGCTCTGGGGCCAACGTCCTGACTTTC.

The V gene is TRBV7-8, the J gene TRBJ2-7; 12 positions match TRBD2. Germline CDR1 is SGHVS and CDR2 is FQNEAQ. The length of the CDR3 is 16 residues. The junction had 11 bases not matched to a gene; V was cut back by 5 bases and J by 6 bases. The CDR3 DNA reads TGTGCCAGCAGCCGTACAGGACTAGCGGGGTCCCGCGAGCAGTACTTC. It translates to CASSRTGLAGSREQYF.

The chain employs TRBV15 and TRBJ2-7; 10 bases align to TRBD1. The ends lost 6 bases at V and 2 bases at J; junction bases unmatched: 7. The CDR3 contains 15 residues. Per the germline V gene, CDR1 is LNHNV and CDR2 is YYDKDF (reference sequence). DNA of the CDR3: TGTGCCACCAGTCCCCCGGGACAGGGGACCTACGAGCAGTACTTC. Its translation: CATSPPGQGTYEQYF.